A selection of T cell receptor beta chains follows, all from one sample in a study of blood T cell repertoires in COVID-19. This table comes from immunoSEQ multiplex PCR, and its TCRdb copy is limited to in-frame clones, with some not included. The sample carries some 300,000 clones, approximately 90% recorded once. The sequenced material came from peripheral blood. The source of these receptors is a woman aged 25-40 years who had recovered from COVID-19. Both conserved end residues are part of each CDR3. A D gene is named only where the DNA matches it firmly. The size field is filled for only some rows; it gives once, few, many or a size class.

J gene: TRBJ1-4; D gene: TRBD1; V gene: TRBV7-8; clone size: NA; CDR3 protein: CASSLGDRENEKLFF; CDR3 DNA: TGTGCCAGCAGCTTAGGGGACAGGGAAAATGAAAAACTGTTTTTT
J gene: TRBJ2-2; D gene: TRBD2; V gene: TRBV24-1; clone size: NA; CDR3 protein: CATSDPLTSGGASGELFF; CDR3 DNA: TGTGCCACCAGTGATCCTCTCACTAGCGGGGGGGCCTCCGGGGAGCTGTTTTTT
J gene: TRBJ2-1; D gene: NA; V gene: TRBV7-8; clone size: NA; CDR3 protein: CASSYLIYNEQFF; CDR3 DNA: TGTGCCAGCAGCTACTTAATATACAATGAGCAGTTCTTC
J gene: TRBJ1-1; D gene: TRBD1; V gene: TRBV4-2; clone size: NA; CDR3 protein: CASSQPHGQGRGTEAFF; CDR3 DNA: TGTGCCAGCAGCCAACCCCATGGACAGGGCCGGGGCACTGAAGCTTTCTTT
J gene: TRBJ2-3; D gene: NA; V gene: TRBV7-3; clone size: NA; CDR3 protein: CASSSQGDTQYF; CDR3 DNA: TGTGCCAGCAGCTCACAGGGAGATACGCAGTATTTT
J gene: TRBJ1-5; D gene: NA; V gene: TRBV6-6; clone size: NA; CDR3 protein: CASQGWGGNQPQHF; CDR3 DNA: TGTGCCAGCCAAGGTTGGGGGGGCAATCAGCCCCAGCATTTT
J gene: TRBJ2-2; D gene: TRBD1; V gene: TRBV5-1; clone size: NA; CDR3 protein: CASSLGPGTGNTGELFF; CDR3 DNA: TGCGCCAGCAGCTTGGGTCCCGGGACAGGGAACACCGGGGAGCTGTTTTTT
J gene: TRBJ2-6; D gene: TRBD1; V gene: TRBV27; clone size: NA; CDR3 protein: CASSLTGTAYSGANVLTF; CDR3 DNA: TGTGCCAGCAGCCTGACCGGGACAGCCTACTCTGGGGCCAACGTCCTGACTTTC
J gene: TRBJ1-1; D gene: NA; V gene: TRBV6-4; clone size: NA; CDR3 protein: CASSVNTNTEAFF; CDR3 DNA: TGTGCCAGCAGTGTCAACACAAACACTGAAGCTTTCTTT
J gene: TRBJ2-4; D gene: NA; V gene: TRBV21-1; clone size: NA; CDR3 protein: CASSTRGDRVLAKNIQYF; CDR3 DNA: TGTGCCAGCAGCACCCGAGGGGACAGGGTACTAGCCAAAAACATTCAGTACTTC
J gene: TRBJ2-1; D gene: NA; V gene: TRBV7-6; clone size: many; CDR3 protein: CASSRSGGRVYNEQFF; CDR3 DNA: TGTGCCAGCAGCCGATCTGGTGGGCGGGTCTACAATGAGCAGTTCTTC
J gene: TRBJ1-4; D gene: NA; V gene: TRBV2; clone size: once; CDR3 protein: CASSDGQGNEKLFF; CDR3 DNA: TGTGCCAGCAGTGATGGGCAGGGTAATGAAAAACTGTTTTTT
J gene: TRBJ1-4; D gene: NA; V gene: TRBV4-1; clone size: NA; CDR3 protein: CASSQEGAATNEKLFF; CDR3 DNA: TGCGCCAGCAGCCAAGAGGGGGCGGCAACTAATGAAAAACTGTTTTTT
J gene: TRBJ1-2; D gene: NA; V gene: TRBV5-1; clone size: NA; CDR3 protein: CASSLSPTGSTSNYGYTF; CDR3 DNA: TGCGCCAGCAGCTTGTCCCCGACAGGTTCCACTTCTAACTATGGCTACACCTTC
J gene: TRBJ2-7; D gene: TRBD1; V gene: TRBV27; clone size: NA; CDR3 protein: CASSLGGQGYEQYF; CDR3 DNA: TGTGCCAGCAGTTTAGGGGGACAGGGGTACGAGCAGTACTTC
J gene: TRBJ2-7; D gene: NA; V gene: TRBV11-2; clone size: NA; CDR3 protein: CASSLEGVTGPYEQYF; CDR3 DNA: TGTGCCAGCAGCTTAGAAGGAGTGACAGGTCCCTACGAGCAGTACTTC
J gene: TRBJ2-2; D gene: TRBD1; V gene: TRBV5-1; clone size: NA; CDR3 protein: CASSPDRGHTGELFF; CDR3 DNA: TGCGCCAGTAGTCCGGACAGGGGTCACACCGGGGAGCTGTTTTTT
J gene: TRBJ2-7; D gene: NA; V gene: TRBV4-1; clone size: NA; CDR3 protein: CASSPRDNSYEQYF; CDR3 DNA: TGCGCCAGCAGCCCGAGGGACAACTCCTACGAGCAGTACTTC
J gene: TRBJ2-5; D gene: NA; V gene: TRBV6-2/TRBV6-3; clone size: NA; CDR3 protein: CASGSIRGGEETQYF; CDR3 DNA: TGTGCCAGCGGTTCCATTCGAGGGGGAGAAGAGACCCAGTACTTC
J gene: TRBJ1-1; D gene: NA; V gene: TRBV20-1; clone size: once; CDR3 protein: CRAREATEAFF; CDR3 DNA: TGCAGGGCCCGAGAGGCGACTGAAGCTTTCTTT
J gene: TRBJ2-5; D gene: NA; V gene: TRBV28; clone size: NA; CDR3 protein: CVASSPPLETQYF; CDR3 DNA: TGTGTGGCTTCCTCTCCCCCCTTAGAGACCCAGTACTTC
J gene: TRBJ2-3; D gene: NA; V gene: TRBV2; clone size: NA; CDR3 protein: CASSEALGQSTSTDTQYF; CDR3 DNA: TGTGCCAGCAGTGAAGCGCTCGGACAGTCGACTAGCACAGATACGCAGTATTTT
J gene: TRBJ2-7; D gene: TRBD1; V gene: TRBV2; clone size: NA; CDR3 protein: CASSGRTGTVYEQYF; CDR3 DNA: TGTGCCAGCAGTGGGCGGACCGGGACAGTCTACGAGCAGTACTTC
J gene: TRBJ1-2; D gene: TRBD1; V gene: TRBV7-9; clone size: NA; CDR3 protein: CASSLLGQDDYGYTF; CDR3 DNA: TGTGCCAGCAGCTTACTCGGACAGGATGACTATGGCTACACCTTC
J gene: TRBJ2-1; D gene: NA; V gene: TRBV28; clone size: NA; CDR3 protein: CASSPPGGSGGLYNEQFF; CDR3 DNA: TGTGCCAGCAGCCCTCCGGGGGGTAGTGGGGGCTTATACAATGAGCAGTTCTTC
J gene: TRBJ1-2; D gene: NA; V gene: TRBV7-8; clone size: many; CDR3 protein: CASSPDTVIYGYTF; CDR3 DNA: TGTGCCAGCAGCCCCGACACGGTAATCTATGGCTACACCTTC
J gene: TRBJ2-5; D gene: TRBD2; V gene: TRBV5-1; clone size: NA; CDR3 protein: CASSTGGGRETQYF; CDR3 DNA: TGCGCCAGCAGCACCGGGGGGGGGCGAGAGACCCAGTACTTC
J gene: TRBJ2-7; D gene: NA; V gene: TRBV3-1/TRBV3-2; clone size: NA; CDR3 protein: CASSQVDWPYEQYF; CDR3 DNA: TGTGCCAGCAGCCAAGTGGACTGGCCCTACGAGCAGTACTTC
J gene: TRBJ1-4; D gene: TRBD1; V gene: TRBV5-1; clone size: once; CDR3 protein: CASSKDRSYEKLFF; CDR3 DNA: TGCGCCAGCAGCAAGGACAGGAGCTATGAAAAACTGTTTTTT
J gene: TRBJ1-1; D gene: TRBD1; V gene: TRBV10-3; clone size: once; CDR3 protein: CAIRGTGKDTEAFF; CDR3 DNA: TGTGCCATCAGGGGGACAGGGAAGGACACTGAAGCTTTCTTT
J gene: TRBJ2-3; D gene: NA; V gene: TRBV7-9; clone size: NA; CDR3 protein: CASSLGPGSDTQYF; CDR3 DNA: TGTGCCAGCAGCTTAGGCCCCGGGTCAGATACGCAGTATTTT
J gene: TRBJ1-5; D gene: NA; V gene: TRBV19; clone size: NA; CDR3 protein: CASSIRAGQRNQPQHF; CDR3 DNA: TGTGCCAGTAGTATTCGTGCAGGGCAACGCAATCAGCCCCAGCATTTT
J gene: TRBJ1-1; D gene: NA; V gene: TRBV5-4; clone size: NA; CDR3 protein: CASSLWTENTEAFF; CDR3 DNA: TGTGCCAGCAGCTTGTGGACAGAGAACACTGAAGCTTTCTTT
J gene: TRBJ1-1; D gene: NA; V gene: TRBV7-3; clone size: NA; CDR3 protein: CASSYGANTEAFF; CDR3 DNA: TGTGCCAGCAGCTACGGAGCGAACACTGAAGCTTTCTTT
J gene: TRBJ1-1; D gene: NA; V gene: TRBV5-1; clone size: NA; CDR3 protein: CASSLVPGDAEAFF; CDR3 DNA: TGCGCCAGCAGCTTGGTACCGGGGGACGCTGAAGCTTTCTTT
J gene: TRBJ1-1; D gene: NA; V gene: TRBV2; clone size: once; CDR3 protein: CASRDRNTEAFF; CDR3 DNA: TGTGCCAGCAGGGACAGGAACACTGAAGCTTTCTTT
J gene: TRBJ1-6; D gene: TRBD1; V gene: TRBV5-1; clone size: NA; CDR3 protein: CASSLYGQGKSSPLHF; CDR3 DNA: TGCGCCAGCAGCTTGTACGGACAGGGGAAGTCCTCACCCCTCCACTTT
J gene: TRBJ2-7; D gene: TRBD2; V gene: TRBV7-9; clone size: NA; CDR3 protein: CASSSREGNRDEQYF; CDR3 DNA: TGTGCCAGCAGCTCCCGGGAGGGGAATAGAGACGAGCAGTACTTC
J gene: TRBJ1-1; D gene: NA; V gene: TRBV6-2/TRBV6-3; clone size: NA; CDR3 protein: CASSPPVRTEAFF; CDR3 DNA: TGTGCCAGCAGCCCGCCCGTTCGGACTGAAGCTTTCTTT
J gene: TRBJ1-5; D gene: TRBD1; V gene: TRBV7-3; clone size: NA; CDR3 protein: CARGGTGVKGNQPQHF; CDR3 DNA: TGTGCCAGGGGTGGGACAGGGGTTAAGGGCAATCAGCCCCAGCATTTT
J gene: TRBJ2-7; D gene: TRBD1; V gene: TRBV2; clone size: NA; CDR3 protein: CASNTGQGIYEQYF; CDR3 DNA: TGTGCCAGCAACACGGGACAGGGGATTTACGAGCAGTACTTC
J gene: TRBJ1-1; D gene: TRBD1; V gene: TRBV7-6; clone size: NA; CDR3 protein: CASSLQGAGTEAFF; CDR3 DNA: TGTGCCAGCAGCTTACAGGGGGCAGGAACTGAAGCTTTCTTT
J gene: TRBJ1-1; D gene: NA; V gene: TRBV6-1; clone size: NA; CDR3 protein: CASSDRGSMNTEAFF; CDR3 DNA: TGTGCCAGCAGTGATAGGGGGTCCATGAACACTGAAGCTTTCTTT
J gene: TRBJ2-1; D gene: TRBD1; V gene: TRBV24-1; clone size: once; CDR3 protein: CATSAPSSGTGRDEQFF; CDR3 DNA: TGTGCCACCAGTGCCCCCTCTTCCGGGACAGGACGGGATGAGCAGTTCTTC
J gene: TRBJ1-1; D gene: TRBD1; V gene: TRBV19; clone size: NA; CDR3 protein: CASSLSGGDTEAFF; CDR3 DNA: TGTGCCAGTAGTCTGTCAGGGGGAGACACTGAAGCTTTCTTT
J gene: TRBJ2-1; D gene: TRBD1; V gene: TRBV19; clone size: few; CDR3 protein: CASTLGTAIDNEQFF; CDR3 DNA: TGTGCCAGTACCCTAGGGACAGCCATAGACAATGAGCAGTTCTTC